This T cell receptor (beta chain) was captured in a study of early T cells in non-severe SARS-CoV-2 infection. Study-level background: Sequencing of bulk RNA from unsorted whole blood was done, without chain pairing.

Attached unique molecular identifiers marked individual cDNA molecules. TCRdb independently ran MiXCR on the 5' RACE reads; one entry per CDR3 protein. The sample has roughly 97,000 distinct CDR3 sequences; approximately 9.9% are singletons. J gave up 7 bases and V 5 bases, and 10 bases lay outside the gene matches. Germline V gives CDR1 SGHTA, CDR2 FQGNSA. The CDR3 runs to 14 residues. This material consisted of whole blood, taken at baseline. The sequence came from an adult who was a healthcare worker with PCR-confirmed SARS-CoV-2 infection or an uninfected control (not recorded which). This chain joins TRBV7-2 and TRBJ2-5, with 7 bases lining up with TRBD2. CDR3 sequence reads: CASSQGLDKRTQYF. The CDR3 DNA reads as TGTGCCAGCAGCCAAGGACTAGATAAACGGACCCAGTACTTC. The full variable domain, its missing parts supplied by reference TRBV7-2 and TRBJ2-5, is GAGVSQSPSNKVTEKGKDVELRCDPISGHTALYWYRQSLGQGLEFLIYFQGNSAPDKSGLPSDRFSAERTGGSVSTLTIQRTQQEDSAVYLCASSQGLDKRTQYFGPGTRLLVL.